Following are 25 T cell receptor beta chains from one sample sequenced in a study of graft-versus-host responses after intestinal transplantation. Here immunoSEQ multiplex PCR was the method, and the copy in TCRdb shows in-frame clones only, minus some. This table has 84,000 or so clones, roughly 84% appearing once. These receptors have no known antigen. The specimen comprised unstimulated CD8+ T cells sorted from spleen or lymph node cells, sampled before transplant. These receptors all stem from a human donor who was the organ donor for an intestinal transplant.

The chain recombines TRBV28 with TRBJ1-5; no clear D. The CDR3 consists of 13 residues. With 3 bases removed from V and 7 bases from J, the gap between germline ends came to 10 bases. Germline V lookup: CDR1 MDHEN, CDR2 SYDVKM. Written as DNA, the CDR3 is TGTGCCAGCAGTTTGGATTCCGGGCAGCCCCAGCATTTT. This gives the protein CASSLDSGQPQHF.

The V gene is TRBV18, the J gene TRBJ1-5; no reliable D call. The germline V and J ends were trimmed by 6 bases and 5 bases, with 8 bases remaining between them. The germline V gene has CDR1 KGHSH and CDR2 LQKENI. This CDR3 region has 12 residues. CDR3 coding DNA: TGTGCCAGCTCCCCGGGATATCAGCCCCAGCATTTT. Amino acid sequence: CASSPGYQPQHF.

The chain couples TRBV30 to TRBJ1-6, with unresolved D. This CDR3 contains 13 residues. The germline V gene encodes CDR1 GTSNPN and CDR2 SVGIG (reference sequence). V was shortened by 5 bases and J by 4 bases, with 9 bases between the two germline ends. CDR3 residues: CAWGEVYNSPLHF. The CDR3 DNA sequence: TGTGCCTGGGGAGAAGTTTATAATTCACCCCTCCACTTT.

The chain carries TRBV25-1 and TRBJ1-2; 7 nucleotides align to TRBD1. The J segment lost 1 base and the V segment lost 4 bases, leaving 6 bases of the junction unmatched. CDR1 MGHDK and CDR2 SYGVNS come from the germline V gene. The CDR3 loop spans 15 amino acids. The CDR3 loop is CASSAEDRFNYGYTF. CDR3 coding DNA: TGTGCCAGCAGTGCAGAGGACAGGTTTAACTATGGCTACACCTTC.

This chain links TRBV28 with TRBJ2-7, with D maybe TRBD2 (6 bases). Per germline, CDR1 MDHEN and CDR2 SYDVKM. V lost 5 bases and J lost 3, with 11 bases in between. There are 13 residues in the CDR3. The CDR3 DNA is TGTGCCAGCAGTGATCGGGAGTACTACGAGCAGTACTTC. Translation: CASSDREYYEQYF.

The rearrangement uses TRBV30 and TRBJ2-2; tentatively, D is TRBD1 (5 bases). V lost 0 bases and J 3 bases, leaving 8 bases between the germline ends. Germline V CDR1 and CDR2: GTSNPN, SVGIG (reference sequence). The CDR3 runs 14 residues. The CDR3 sequence is CAWSVGPHTGELFF. As DNA, the CDR3 is TGTGCCTGGAGTGTGGGGCCACACACCGGGGAGCTGTTTTTT. The entire variable domain, with the rest obtained from reference TRBV30 and TRBJ2-2, is as follows: SQTIHQWPATLVQPVGSPLSLECTVEGTSNPNLYWYRQAAGRGLQLLFYSVGIGQISSEVPQNLSASRPQDRQFILSSKKLLLSDSGFYLCAWSVGPHTGELFFGEGSRLTVL.

V and J are TRBV6-5 and TRBJ2-7; 10 bases are a match to TRBD1. The CDR3 consists of 14 residues. After removal of 3 bases from V and 2 bases from J, the junction contained 1 base not matched to a gene. Germline CDR1 MNHEY, CDR2 SVGAGI. The CDR3 sequence is CASSYGTGAYEQYF. In nucleotides, the CDR3 is TGTGCCAGCAGTTATGGGACAGGGGCCTACGAGCAGTACTTC.

The J gene is TRBJ1-1, the V gene TRBV28, with D possibly TRBD1 on 6 matching bases. Germline V gives CDR1 MDHEN, CDR2 SYDVKM. Trimming shortened V by 1 base and J by 1 base, and 10 bases separated the two germline ends. The CDR3 is 15 residues long. DNA for the CDR3: TGTGCCAGCAGTTTATTACTAGGGGGGAACACTGAAGCTTTCTTT. This translates into CASSLLLGGNTEAFF.

The chain couples TRBV10-2 to TRBJ2-7, with no clear D. The CDR3 totals 11 residues. Germline V gene sequence: CDR1 WSHSY, CDR2 SAAADI. The V end lost 4 bases, the J end lost 3 bases, and 4 bases lay between the germline ends. CDR3 nucleotides: TGCGCCAGCAGTGGGAGCTACGAGCAGTACTTC. Residues: CASSGSYEQYF.

J is TRBJ1-2 and V is TRBV29-1; D is perhaps TRBD1 (5 bases). CDR1 is SQVTM and CDR2 is ANQGSEA in the germline V gene. This CDR3 contains 12 residues. Trimming removed 3 bases at V and 8 bases at J, with 13 bases between. In DNA, the CDR3 is TGCAGCGTTGATCTGGGGTGGGGCGGCTACACCTTC. Its protein is CSVDLGWGGYTF. The whole variable domain, filled in from reference TRBV29-1 and TRBJ1-2, reads SAVISQKPSRDICQRGTSLTIQCQVDSQVTMMFWYRQQPGQSLTLIATANQGSEATYESGFVIDKFPISRPNLTFSTLTVSNMSPEDSSIYLCSVDLGWGGYTFGSGTRLTVV.

This CDR3 is CASSHGTRGGYTF. CDR3 nucleotide sequence: TGTGCCAGCAGCCACGGGACACGGGGTGGCTACACCTTC. The gene calls are TRBV27 and TRBJ1-2, with a tentative D call TRBD1 (6 bases). Germline V gene sequence: CDR1 MNHEY, CDR2 SMNVEV (reference sequence). The CDR3 runs 13 residues. V lost 6 bases to trimming and J lost 7 bases, with 15 bases between them.

This rearrangement joins TRBV19 to TRBJ1-1, with D maybe TRBD1 (5 bases). The CDR3 sequence is 11 residues long. Trimming took 10 bases from V and 6 from J, leaving 12 bases between them. CDR1 and CDR2 from the germline V gene are LNHDA and SQIVND (reference sequence). CDR3 nucleotides: TGTGCCACCCAGGGTATGCCTGAAGCTTTCTTT. This encodes CATQGMPEAFF.

The gene calls are TRBV25-1 and TRBJ1-1; 7 positions agree with TRBD1. Losses at the gene ends were 6 bases for V and 4 bases for J; bases not matched to a gene: 5. The CDR3 is 13 amino acids. Germline lookup yields CDR1 MGHDK and CDR2 SYGVNS. The CDR3 DNA follows: TGTGCCAGCAGGATAGGGACAGTCACTGAAGCTTTCTTT. Its protein is CASRIGTVTEAFF.

The chain recombines TRBV9 with TRBJ1-6, with a weak D call TRBD1 (6 bases). Trimming stripped 0 bases from V and 7 bases from J, with 8 bases between. The CDR3 runs to 14 residues. Looked up from germline, CDR1 is SGDLS and CDR2 is YYNGEE. DNA for the CDR3: TGTGCCAGCAGCGTAGCGGACAGAAATTCACCCCTCCACTTT. As protein: CASSVADRNSPLHF. The whole variable domain, remainder taken from reference TRBV9 and TRBJ1-6, is DSGVTQTPKHLITATGQRVTLRCSPRSGDLSVYWYQQSLDQGLQFLIQYYNGEERAKGNILERFSAQQFPDLHSELNLSSLELGDSALYFCASSVADRNSPLHFGNGTRLTVT.

The V call is TRBV7-8, the J call TRBJ2-3, with TRBD2 matching over 12 bases. This CDR3 has 18 amino acids. After removal of 3 bases from V and 0 bases from J, the junction contained 7 bases not matched to a gene. Germline V gives CDR1 SGHVS, CDR2 FQNEAQ. As DNA, the CDR3 is TGTGCCAGCAGCTTTGACCTAGCGGGGGGGCGGAGCACAGATACGCAGTATTTT. Encoded protein: CASSFDLAGGRSTDTQYF.

CDR3 bases: TGTGCCAGCAGCCAAGAGGGCCCTAGAGGGGGGGGCTACGAGCAGTACTTC. This sequence encodes CASSQEGPRGGGYEQYF. The chain combines TRBV4-2 with TRBJ2-7, with a possible D match to TRBD2 (7 bases). Germline V CDR1 and CDR2: LGHNA, YNFKEQ. The CDR3 runs to 17 residues. V gave up 0 bases and J gave up 3 bases, with 18 bases separating them.

The chain recombines TRBV28 with TRBJ2-2; D is perhaps TRBD1 (6 bases). There are 14 residues in the CDR3. Germline V CDR1 and CDR2: MDHEN, SYDVKM. Trimming took off 5 bases at V and 4 bases at J, with 11 bases between the two ends. In DNA, the CDR3 is TGTGCCAGCAGTGGGACATTGGGCACCGGGGAGCTGTTTTTT. Translated, it gives CASSGTLGTGELFF.

The chain couples TRBV30 to TRBJ1-1; D remains unclear. V lost 4 bases and J 7 bases, leaving 19 bases between the germline ends. Germline values: CDR1 GTSNPN, CDR2 SVGIG (reference sequence). This CDR3 spans 14 amino acids. The CDR3 loop reads CAWNIGPVGDEAFF. CDR3 sequence (DNA): TGTGCCTGGAACATCGGGCCCGTTGGAGATGAAGCTTTCTTT.

The genes are TRBV27 and TRBJ2-5; D is perhaps TRBD1 (6 bases). The CDR3 loop spans 14 amino acids. V lost 1 base and J lost 6, with 12 bases in between. Per the germline V gene, CDR1 is MNHEY and CDR2 is SMNVEV (reference sequence). This chain's CDR3 is CASSLYREYQTQYF. The CDR3 bases are TGTGCCAGCAGTTTATACAGGGAGTATCAGACCCAGTACTTC.

The J gene is TRBJ1-2, the V gene TRBV7-9; the D is unclear. From germline, CDR1 is SEHNR and CDR2 FQNEAQ (reference sequence). Between the trimmed V and J ends, which lost 0 bases and 4 bases, there was a span of 6 bases. The CDR3 totals 13 residues. CDR3 sequence: CASSLAVPYGYTF. CDR3 bases: TGTGCCAGCAGCTTAGCGGTGCCCTATGGCTACACCTTC.

The chain has TRBV18 and TRBJ2-3; D is undetermined. V was shortened by 1 base and J by 0 bases, with 8 bases between the two germline ends. Looked up from germline, CDR1 is KGHSH and CDR2 is LQKENI. The CDR3 extends over 15 amino acids. For the CDR3, the DNA is TGTGCCAGCTCACCACTGCGGAAAAGCACAGATACGCAGTATTTT. It encodes CASSPLRKSTDTQYF.

This chain uses TRBV7-2 with TRBJ1-5; D unresolved. From germline, CDR1 is SGHTA and CDR2 FQGNSA. V dropped 1 base and J dropped 0 bases, with 10 bases sitting between them. The CDR3 contains 16 residues. The CDR3 protein is CASSLEGIYSNQPQHF. The CDR3 DNA follows: TGTGCCAGCAGCTTAGAAGGAATCTATAGCAATCAGCCCCAGCATTTT.

The J gene is TRBJ1-2, the V gene TRBV30, with 8 bases aligning to TRBD1. This CDR3 contains 12 residues. The junction had 5 bases not matched to a gene; V was cut back by 4 bases and J by 7 bases. Looked up from germline, CDR1 is GTSNPN and CDR2 is SVGIG (reference sequence). The CDR3 coding sequence is TGTGCCTGGACCCAGGGGGCCGGTGGCTACACCTTC. Translated, it gives CAWTQGAGGYTF.

This chain connects TRBV5-8 to TRBJ1-5; 9 nucleotides line up with TRBD1. The trim removed 2 bases at V and 1 base at J, leaving 1 base unmatched. Germline values: CDR1 SGHTS, CDR2 YDEGEE. The CDR3 loop spans 15 amino acids. The CDR3 sequence is CASSLGQGSNQPQHF. CDR3 in DNA: TGTGCCAGCAGCTTAGGACAGGGGAGCAATCAGCCCCAGCATTTT.

Written as DNA, the CDR3 is TGTGCCAGCAGCTTGTACCCTGCGAGAGGTGAGCAGTTCTTC. Its translation is CASSLYPARGEQFF. This chain connects TRBV5-5 to TRBJ2-1, with D uncertain. V was cut by 1 base and J by 9 bases, with 14 bases left in between. The CDR3 has 14 residues. CDR1 is SGHKS and CDR2 is YYEKEE in the germline V gene (reference sequence).